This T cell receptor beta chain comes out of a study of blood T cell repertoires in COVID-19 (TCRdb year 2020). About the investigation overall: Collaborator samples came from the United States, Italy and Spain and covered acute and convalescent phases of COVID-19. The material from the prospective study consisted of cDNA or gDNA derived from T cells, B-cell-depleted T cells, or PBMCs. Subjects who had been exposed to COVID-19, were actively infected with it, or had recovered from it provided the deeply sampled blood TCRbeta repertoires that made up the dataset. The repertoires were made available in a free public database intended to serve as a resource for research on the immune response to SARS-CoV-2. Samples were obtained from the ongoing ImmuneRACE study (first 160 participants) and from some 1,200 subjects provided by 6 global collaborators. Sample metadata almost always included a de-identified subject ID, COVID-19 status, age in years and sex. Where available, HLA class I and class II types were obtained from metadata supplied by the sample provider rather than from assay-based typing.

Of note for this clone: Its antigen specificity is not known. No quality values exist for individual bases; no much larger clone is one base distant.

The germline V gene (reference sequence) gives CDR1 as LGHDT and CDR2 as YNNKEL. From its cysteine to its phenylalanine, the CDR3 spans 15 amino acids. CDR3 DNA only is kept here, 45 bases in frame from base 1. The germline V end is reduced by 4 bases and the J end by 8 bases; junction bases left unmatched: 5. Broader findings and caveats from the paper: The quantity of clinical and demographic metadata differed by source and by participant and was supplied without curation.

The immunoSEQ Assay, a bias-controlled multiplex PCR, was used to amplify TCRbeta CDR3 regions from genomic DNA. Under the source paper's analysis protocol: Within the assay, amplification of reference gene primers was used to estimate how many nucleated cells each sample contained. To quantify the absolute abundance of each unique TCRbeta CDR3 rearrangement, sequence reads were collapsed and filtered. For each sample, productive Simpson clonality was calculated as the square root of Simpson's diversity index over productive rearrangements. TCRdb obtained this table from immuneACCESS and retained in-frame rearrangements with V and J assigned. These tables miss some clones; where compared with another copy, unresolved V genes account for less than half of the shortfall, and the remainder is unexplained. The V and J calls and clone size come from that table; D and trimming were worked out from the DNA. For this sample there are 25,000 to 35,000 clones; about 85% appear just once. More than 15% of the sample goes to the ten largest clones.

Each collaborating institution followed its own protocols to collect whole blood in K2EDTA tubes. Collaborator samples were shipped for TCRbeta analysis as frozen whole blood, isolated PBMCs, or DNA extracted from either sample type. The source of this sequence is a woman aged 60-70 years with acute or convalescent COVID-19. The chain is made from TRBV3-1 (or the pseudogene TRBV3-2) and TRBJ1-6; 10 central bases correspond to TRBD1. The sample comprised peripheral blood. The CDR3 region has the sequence CASSPRTGGDSPLHF. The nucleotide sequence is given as TGTGCCAGCAGCCCGCGGACAGGGGGGGATTCACCCCTCCACTTT.